The subject of this entry is one T cell receptor (beta chain). Its antigen is not identified. Only in-frame clones appear in the TCRdb table, and some are missing; sequencing was by immunoSEQ multiplex PCR. The table has some 2.4 million clones, 80% to 95% seen once. The entry originates in a study of shared clonotypes between healthy human individuals. At the level of the study: Donors consisted of two women and three men between 18 and 49.

Study-level results: Several donors held about 5.1% of naive CD4 clonotypes in common.

The CDR3 has 16 amino acids. V was clipped by 3 bases and J by 0 bases; unmatched bases: 7. CDR1 is SGHRS and CDR2 is YFSETQ in the germline V gene. The chain joins TRBV5-1 to TRBJ1-1; 8 bases are shared with TRBD1. This receptor was identified in a man between 18 and 35 years old in good health. Some clones in this sample may be carry-over from other donors' samples. The sample taken for sequencing was naive CD4+ T cells from PBMCs. The subset here: CD45RA+ positively selected. CDR3 protein: CASSSDRGGVNTEAFF. The CDR3 DNA sequence: TGCGCCAGCAGCTCCGACAGGGGTGGGGTGAACACTGAAGCTTTCTTT.